The rows below give T cell receptor beta chains drawn from one sample of a study of T cells after yellow fever vaccination. TCRdb fed the 5' RACE reads into MiXCR, producing one record per CDR3 protein. The profile shows around 360,000 distinct CDR3 sequences, around a tenth of them singletons. The source material was PBMCs, sampled on the day of the first yellow fever vaccination. The receptor source for this set is a man aged 18 to 29 who received the YFV17D yellow fever vaccine. The CDR3 runs from the conserved cysteine through the conserved F or W. Fields, in order: clone size, J gene, V gene, D gene, CDR3 DNA, CDR3 protein. The D gene is left open where the match is weak. Clone sizes are given selectively: once, few, many, or a class where the clone is expanded.

- TRBJ2-3 TRBV24-1 TRBD1 TGTGCCACCAAGGCAGGGGGCAAAGATACGCAGTATTTT CATKAGGKDTQYF
few TRBJ1-2 TRBV10-3 - TGTGCCATCAGTGAGGGGAATCGTAACTATGGCTACACCTTC CAISEGNRNYGYTF
few TRBJ1-1 TRBV15 - TGTGCCACCAGCAGTCCGGGACCCCCAAACACTGAAGCTTTCTTT CATSSPGPPNTEAFF
- TRBJ2-7 TRBV19 - TGTGCCAGTAGTATAGCGCGAGGGTACGAGCAGTACTTC CASSIARGYEQYF
few TRBJ1-1 TRBV6-1 TRBD1 TGTGCCAGCAGTCCTACCGAACAGGGGCTGGGGACTGAAGCTTTCTTT CASSPTEQGLGTEAFF
few TRBJ2-5 TRBV3-1 TRBD1 TGTGCCAGCAGCCAGAGTTGGACAGGCGGCCAAGAGACCCAGTACTTC CASSQSWTGGQETQYF
few TRBJ2-1 TRBV29-1 TRBD2 TGCAGCGCTATAGCGGGGTCTATATTGTATGAGCAGTTCTTC CSAIAGSILYEQFF
- TRBJ2-5 TRBV20-1 - TGCAGTGCTTGGACCCTCGAGACCCAGTACTTC CSAWTLETQYF
- TRBJ1-3 TRBV5-1 - TGCGCCAGCAGCTTGGGAGCCGGACACGGAAACACCATATATTTT CASSLGAGHGNTIYF
- TRBJ2-2 TRBV7-9 - TGTGCCATCCAACCTTCGAACACCGGGGAGCTGTTTTTT CAIQPSNTGELFF
few TRBJ2-3 TRBV12-3/TRBV12-4 - TGTGCCAGCAGTTGGAACCCCGGGTGGGGAGATACGCAGTATTTT CASSWNPGWGDTQYF
few TRBJ1-4 TRBV20-1 - TGCAGTGCTAGATCCGGGGCGGATGAAAAACTGTTTTTT CSARSGADEKLFF
few TRBJ2-5 TRBV29-1 - TGCAGCGTTATACCCCCGGAAAGGGAGACCCAGTACTTC CSVIPPERETQYF
few TRBJ2-1 TRBV20-1 TRBD1 TGCAGTGCTAGAGATGGGGACAGGGATGAGCAGTTCTTC CSARDGDRDEQFF
- TRBJ2-1 TRBV6-1 - TGTGCCAGCAGTGAAGGGGTGGCAGAGCAGTTCTTC CASSEGVAEQFF
few TRBJ1-1 TRBV29-1 - TGCAGCGTTGGGAGACAGAACACTGAAGCTTTCTTT CSVGRQNTEAFF
few TRBJ1-1 TRBV4-1 - TGCGCCAGCAGCCGTAGAAGGGATTCGAACACTGAAGCTTTCTTT CASSRRRDSNTEAFF
few TRBJ2-4 TRBV20-1 - TGCAGTGCTAGAGTAGGGCACATTCAGTACTTC CSARVGHIQYF
- TRBJ1-1 TRBV18 - TGTGCCAGCTCACCGTTCCCGGGGGGGGAAACTGAAGCTTTCTTT CASSPFPGGETEAFF
few TRBJ2-2 TRBV12-3/TRBV12-4 - TGTGCCAGCAGTTTTTCTCGGCGGGGATACAGAACCGGGGAGCTGTTTTTT CASSFSRRGYRTGELFF
few TRBJ1-5 TRBV5-6 - TGTGCCAGCAGCTTGGGTGCGGGGGCTCGCAATCAGCCCCAGCATTTT CASSLGAGARNQPQHF
- TRBJ2-3 TRBV11-2 TRBD1 TGTGCCAGCAGCTTAGGGGACAGGGGCACAGATACGCAGTATTTT CASSLGDRGTDTQYF
- TRBJ1-4 TRBV12-3/TRBV12-4 TRBD1 TGTGCCAGCAAAGGGACAGGGAAGAGAGAAAAACTGTTTTTT CASKGTGKREKLFF
- TRBJ1-2 TRBV12-3/TRBV12-4 TRBD1 TGTGCCAGCAGCTGGGACAGGGGGCCGCACAGCGACGGCTACACCTTC CASSWDRGPHSDGYTF
many TRBJ2-5 TRBV7-2 - TGTGCCAGCAGCTTAGGTGTCAGACAAGAGACCCAGTACTTC CASSLGVRQETQYF
few TRBJ1-2 TRBV12-3/TRBV12-4 - TGTGCCAGCAGTTTAAACTCGTTATATGGCTACACCTTC CASSLNSLYGYTF
- TRBJ2-3 TRBV7-8 - TGTGCCAGCAGCTTAGGTATCCGAGGCAGGGAAGTAGGGGCAGATACGCAGTATTTT CASSLGIRGREVGADTQYF
- TRBJ1-1 TRBV29-1 - TGCAGCGTTGAAGATCAGCAGGGAGGCAACACTGAAGCTTTCTTT CSVEDQQGGNTEAFF
- TRBJ1-1 TRBV2 TRBD1 TGTGCCAGCAGTAACAGGGGACCCGAAGCTTTCTTT CASSNRGPEAFF
few TRBJ1-4 TRBV28 - TGTGCCAGCAGTCTACAACCTCCAGGGGCAACTAATGAAAAACTGTTTTTT CASSLQPPGATNEKLFF
- TRBJ1-6 TRBV20-1 TRBD1 TGCAGTGCTACCCGCGTCGACAGGGTTATTTCACCCCTCCACTTT CSATRVDRVISPLHF
- TRBJ2-3 TRBV7-2 - TGTGCCAGCAGCTTAGAGCAGGCGGGCACAGATACGCAGTATTTT CASSLEQAGTDTQYF
- TRBJ2-2 TRBV11-3 - TGTGCCAGCAGCGAGGCCCGATCGGGCGGGGAGCTGTTTTTT CASSEARSGGELFF
- TRBJ1-3 TRBV18 - TGTGCCAGCTCAGATTGGGCTGGAAACACCATATATTTT CASSDWAGNTIYF
- TRBJ2-1 TRBV7-9 - TGTGCCAGCAGCTTGGGGGGGGCGCGAGGTGAGCAGTTCTTC CASSLGGARGEQFF
many TRBJ2-1 TRBV9 - TGTGCCAGCAGCGTAGAGTCCTACAATGAGCAGTTCTTC CASSVESYNEQFF
few TRBJ2-6 TRBV11-2 TRBD1 TGTGCCAGCAGCCCTCAGACAGGGGAATTCTCTGGGGCCAACGTCCTGACTTTC CASSPQTGEFSGANVLTF
- TRBJ2-3 TRBV7-2 - TGTGCCAGCAGCTCCAGGGGTCGTCGGGGGACAGATACGCAGTATTTT CASSSRGRRGTDTQYF
few TRBJ2-7 TRBV5-1 - TGCGCCAGCAGCTTGGATGTTTCGGTGGGCGAGCAGTACTTC CASSLDVSVGEQYF
- TRBJ2-5 TRBV7-2 - TGTGCCAGCAGCTTAAGCCACAAGGAGACCCAGTACTTC CASSLSHKETQYF
many TRBJ2-3 TRBV12-3/TRBV12-4 TRBD2 TGTGCCAGCAGCAGGGAGGGGTGGGCGAGCACAGATACGCAGTATTTT CASSREGWASTDTQYF
- TRBJ2-7 TRBV11-2 - TGTGCCAGCAGCTGGGCCGAAGGGGACTCCTACGAGCAGTACTTC CASSWAEGDSYEQYF
many TRBJ1-4 TRBV7-2 - TGTGCCAGCAGCCCGTTACACCTCCGAGGGGAAAAACTGTTTTTT CASSPLHLRGEKLFF
few TRBJ1-1 TRBV12-3/TRBV12-4 - TGTGCCAGCATCCCTGGGTCGGGGACCAATGAAGCTTTCTTT CASIPGSGTNEAFF
many TRBJ2-3 TRBV11-1 TRBD1 TGTGCCAGCAGCTCAACAGGGGTAGGAAGAGATAGCACAGATACGCAGTATTTT CASSSTGVGRDSTDTQYF
- TRBJ2-1 TRBV6-1 TRBD2 TGTGCCAGCAGCCAGCGGGGGGCAAGGTACAATGAGCAGTTCTTC CASSQRGARYNEQFF
few TRBJ1-5 TRBV2 - TGTGCCAGCAGGCGGCAGGTCTGGCAGCCCCAGCATTTT CASRRQVWQPQHF
- TRBJ2-2 TRBV10-3 TRBD1 TGTGCCATCGAAGGGACAGGGGACCCCGGGGAGCTGTTTTTT CAIEGTGDPGELFF
few TRBJ1-1 TRBV12-3/TRBV12-4 TRBD1 TGTGCCAGCAGGCCCCCCGGGACAGTAGATACTGAAGCTTTCTTT CASRPPGTVDTEAFF
few TRBJ2-3 TRBV7-2 - TGTGCCAGCAGCGTAGGACGGAGTGGAGATACGCAGTATTTT CASSVGRSGDTQYF
few TRBJ2-3 TRBV5-1 - TGCGCCAGCAGCCAGGGCGTTTCTGGAGATACGCAGTATTTT CASSQGVSGDTQYF
many TRBJ1-6 TRBV18 - TGTGCCAGCTCACCAGGAGCAGGAGGTTCACCCCTCCACTTT CASSPGAGGSPLHF
- TRBJ2-5 TRBV18 TRBD2 TGTGCCAGCTCACCTTTACCAGTCGCTAGCGGGGGGGCAGCGGAGACCCAGTACTTC CASSPLPVASGGAAETQYF
few TRBJ2-6 TRBV18 - TGTGCCAGCTCACCACAAGAATCTGGGGCCAACGTCCTGACTTTC CASSPQESGANVLTF
few TRBJ2-2 TRBV10-3 - TGTGCCATCAGTGAGTGGGATCAGGCCGGGGCCTCCCGGGGGGAGCTGTTTTTT CAISEWDQAGASRGELFF
few TRBJ1-5 TRBV5-1 - TGCGCCAGCAGCTTGACGGTTGGGGGCTATCAGCCCCAGCATTTT CASSLTVGGYQPQHF
few TRBJ2-3 TRBV12-3/TRBV12-4 - TGTGCCAGCAGCGACAGATTACCCACAGATACGCAGTATTTT CASSDRLPTDTQYF
many TRBJ2-1 TRBV11-2 - TGTGCCAGCAGCTTAACAGGGAAGGGGTCCTACAATGAGCAGTTCTTC CASSLTGKGSYNEQFF
- TRBJ1-1 TRBV5-1 - TGCGCCAGCAGCTTTTACCAGGGTGAAGCTTTCTTT CASSFYQGEAFF
few TRBJ2-1 TRBV28 TRBD1 TGTGCCAGCAGCCGCAGACAGGGATACAATGAGCAGTTCTTC CASSRRQGYNEQFF